These 9 T cell receptor beta chains originate from one sample sequenced in a study of beta chain features in type 1 diabetes. The isolated RNA, all of it, was reverse transcribed, so expressed TCRB transcripts were what got sequenced. Measured with immunoSEQ multiplex PCR; TCRdb has only the in-frame clones, and not every one. The sample contains under 400,000 clones, about 12% of which appear only once. Sequenced input: naive CD4+ T cells from blood. Receptor source: a young man in good health.

In the case of this clone: Additional DNA sequences in this sample encode the identical CDR3. The chain employs TRBV9 and TRBJ2-5; TRBD2 agrees at 8 bases. After removal of 0 bases from V and 5 bases from J, the junction contained 0 bases not matched to a gene. CDR1 is SGDLS and CDR2 is YYNGEE in the germline V gene. The CDR3 is made up of 13 amino acids. The CDR3 protein is CASSVAGGETQYF. CDR3 in DNA: TGTGCCAGCAGCGTAGCGGGGGGGGAGACCCAGTACTTC.

The gene calls are TRBV30 and TRBJ2-5, with a tentative D call TRBD1 (5 bases). The germline CDR1 and CDR2 sequences are GTSNPN and SVGIG (reference sequence). The CDR3 is 14 amino acids. The V gene lost 0 bases and the J gene lost 5 bases, with 13 bases spanning the gap. CDR3 sequence: CAWSVRLGRETQYF. As DNA, the CDR3 is TGTGCCTGGAGTGTACGGTTGGGGCGGGAGACCCAGTACTTC.

This chain uses TRBV5-5 with TRBJ2-3; a weak D match, TRBD2 (5 bases). There are 14 residues in the CDR3. CDR1 SGHKS and CDR2 YYEKEE come from the germline V gene (reference sequence). V was clipped by 2 bases and J by 5 bases, with 12 bases between them. The CDR3 region is CASSLPGNKDTQYF. For the CDR3, the DNA is TGTGCCAGCAGCTTACCGGGAAATAAAGATACGCAGTATTTT.

This clone occurred a few times. The chain joins TRBV7-2 to TRBJ2-1; 9 nucleotides line up with TRBD1. Looked up from germline, CDR1 is SGHTA and CDR2 is FQGNSA. V was pared by 5 bases and J by 4 bases, with 6 bases of the junction left unmatched. The CDR3 length is 15 residues. Written as DNA, the CDR3 is TGTGCCAGCAGCCTTGGACAGGGGTTGTACAATGAGCAGTTCTTC. It encodes CASSLGQGLYNEQFF.

The J gene is TRBJ2-7, the V gene TRBV28, with D hard to call. The germline V gene encodes CDR1 MDHEN and CDR2 SYDVKM. CDR3 length equals 12 residues. The ends were cut back, 5 bases at V and 1 base at J, with 6 bases in the middle. CDR3 residues: CASSEESYEQYF. CDR3 nucleotides: TGTGCCAGCAGTGAAGAGTCCTACGAGCAGTACTTC.

CDR3: CASSFRATGEQFF. The DNA of the CDR3 is TGTGCCAGCAGCTTCCGGGCCACAGGGGAGCAGTTCTTC. The V call is TRBV5-6, the J call TRBJ2-1; a possible D gene is TRBD1 (6 bases). CDR1 SGHDT and CDR2 YYEEEE come from the germline V gene. V lost 2 bases, J lost 10 bases, and 13 bases lay in between. The CDR3 extends over 13 amino acids.

The V and J genes are TRBV5-1 and TRBJ2-1; 14 nucleotides line up with TRBD2. Looked up from germline, CDR1 is SGHRS and CDR2 is YFSETQ. The CDR3 spans 17 residues. The junction had 5 bases not matched to a gene; V was cut back by 2 bases and J by 4 bases. CDR3 bases: TGCGCCAGCAGCTTTGGACTAGCGGGAGGACCTTACAATGAGCAGTTCTTC. It specifies CASSFGLAGGPYNEQFF.

This sequence joins TRBV6-6 and TRBJ2-2; tentatively, D is TRBD2 (6 bases). The CDR3 is 16 amino acids. The V and J ends lost 2 bases and 0 bases respectively, with 10 bases between them. Per germline, CDR1 MNHNY and CDR2 SVGAGI (reference sequence). The CDR3 bases are TGTGCCAGCAGTTACGTGGAGGGCGCGAACACCGGGGAGCTGTTTTTT. This codes for CASSYVEGANTGELFF.

This clone was counted between two and nine times. The rearrangement joins TRBV5-1 to TRBJ1-4; D unclear. The CDR3 contains 13 residues. The V end was cut by 2 bases, the J end by 3 bases, with 5 bases between. Germline V lookup: CDR1 SGHRS, CDR2 YFSETQ. The CDR3 region is CASSFVPNEKLFF. The CDR3 DNA is TGCGCCAGCAGCTTCGTCCCTAATGAAAAACTGTTTTTT. Using reference TRBV5-1 and TRBJ1-4 for the parts outside the CDR3, the full variable domain is KAGVTQTPRYLIKTRGQQVTLSCSPISGHRSVSWYQQTPGQGLQFLFEYFSETQRNKGNFPGRFSGRQFSNSRSEMNVSTLELGDSALYLCASSFVPNEKLFFGSGTQLSVL.